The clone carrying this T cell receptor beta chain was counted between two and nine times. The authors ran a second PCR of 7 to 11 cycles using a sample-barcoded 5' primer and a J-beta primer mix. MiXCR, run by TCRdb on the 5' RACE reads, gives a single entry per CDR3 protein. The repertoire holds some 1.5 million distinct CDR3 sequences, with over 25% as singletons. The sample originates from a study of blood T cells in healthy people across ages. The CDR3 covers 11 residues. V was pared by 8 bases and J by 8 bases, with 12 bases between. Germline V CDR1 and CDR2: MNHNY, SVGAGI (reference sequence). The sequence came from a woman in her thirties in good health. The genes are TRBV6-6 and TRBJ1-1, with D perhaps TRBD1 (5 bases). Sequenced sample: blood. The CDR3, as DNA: TGTGCCAGCCGCTGGGAGGGGGAAGCTTTCTTT. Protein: CASRWEGEAFF.